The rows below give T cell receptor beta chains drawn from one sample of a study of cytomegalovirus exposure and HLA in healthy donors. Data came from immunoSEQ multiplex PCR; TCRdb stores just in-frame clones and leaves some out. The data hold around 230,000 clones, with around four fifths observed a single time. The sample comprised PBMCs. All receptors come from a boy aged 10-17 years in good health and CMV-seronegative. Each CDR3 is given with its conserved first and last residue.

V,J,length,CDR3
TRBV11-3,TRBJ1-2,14,CASSKRTGGEGYTF
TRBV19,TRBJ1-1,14,CASSIASRPTEAFF
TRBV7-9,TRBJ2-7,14,CASSSPGEWYEQYF
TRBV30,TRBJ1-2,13,CACERGGAHRCTF
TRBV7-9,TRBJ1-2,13,CASSLELYLGYTF
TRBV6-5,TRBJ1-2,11,CASSSGYGYTF
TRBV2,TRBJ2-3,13,CATSLAGTDTQYF
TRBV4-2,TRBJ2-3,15,CASSPEYPTTDTQYF
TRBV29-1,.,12,CSVAQVSYEQYF
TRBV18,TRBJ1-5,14,CASSRAGGNQPQHF
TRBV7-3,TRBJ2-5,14,CASSLSSGQETQYF
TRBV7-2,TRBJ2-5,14,CASSSAPGGETQYF
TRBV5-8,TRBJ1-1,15,CASSYGTGLNTEAFF
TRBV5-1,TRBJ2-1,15,CASSLALSSYNEQFF
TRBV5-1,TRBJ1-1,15,CASSLDGAGGTEAFF
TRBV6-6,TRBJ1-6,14,CASSYDRGPSPLHF
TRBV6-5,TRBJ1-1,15,CASSYRQGGNTEAFF
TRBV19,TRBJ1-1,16,CASSIGWVRQNPEAFF
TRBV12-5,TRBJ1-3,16,CASGLGPDRLGNTIYF
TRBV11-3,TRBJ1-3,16,CASSLGRGPIGNTIYF
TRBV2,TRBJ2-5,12,CASMISEETQYF
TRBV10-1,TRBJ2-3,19,CASSENRNGLAGGTDTQYF